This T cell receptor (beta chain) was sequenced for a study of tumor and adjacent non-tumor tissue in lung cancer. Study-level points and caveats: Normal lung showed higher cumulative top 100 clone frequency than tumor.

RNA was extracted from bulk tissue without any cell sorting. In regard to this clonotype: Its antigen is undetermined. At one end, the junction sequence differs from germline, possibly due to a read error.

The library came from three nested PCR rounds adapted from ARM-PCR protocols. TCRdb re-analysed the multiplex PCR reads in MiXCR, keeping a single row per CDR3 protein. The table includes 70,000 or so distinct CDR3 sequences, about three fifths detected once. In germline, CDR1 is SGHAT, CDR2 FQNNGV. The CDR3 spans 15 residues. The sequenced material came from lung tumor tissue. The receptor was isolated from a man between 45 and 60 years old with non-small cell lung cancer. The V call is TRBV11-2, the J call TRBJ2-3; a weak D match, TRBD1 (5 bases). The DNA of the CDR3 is TGTGCCAGCAGCTTAGTAGGGGAACAGTCAGACACGCAGTGTTTT. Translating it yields CASSLVGEQSDTQCF.